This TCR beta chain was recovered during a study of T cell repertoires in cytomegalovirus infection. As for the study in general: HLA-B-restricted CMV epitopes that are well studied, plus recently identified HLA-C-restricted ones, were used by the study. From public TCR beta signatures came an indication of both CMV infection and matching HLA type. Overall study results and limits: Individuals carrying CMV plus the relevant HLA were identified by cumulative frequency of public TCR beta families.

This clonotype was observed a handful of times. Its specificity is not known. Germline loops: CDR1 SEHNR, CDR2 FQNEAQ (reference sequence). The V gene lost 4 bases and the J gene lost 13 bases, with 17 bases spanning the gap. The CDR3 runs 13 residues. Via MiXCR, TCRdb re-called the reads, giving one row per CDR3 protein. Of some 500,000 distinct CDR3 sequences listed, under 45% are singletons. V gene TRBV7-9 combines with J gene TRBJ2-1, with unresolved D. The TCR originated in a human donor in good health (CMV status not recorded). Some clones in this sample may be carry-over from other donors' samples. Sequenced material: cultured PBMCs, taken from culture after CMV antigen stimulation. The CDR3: CASSSPGSLPQFF. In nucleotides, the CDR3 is TGTGCCAGCAGCTCGCCCGGGTCCCTCCCCCAGTTCTTC.